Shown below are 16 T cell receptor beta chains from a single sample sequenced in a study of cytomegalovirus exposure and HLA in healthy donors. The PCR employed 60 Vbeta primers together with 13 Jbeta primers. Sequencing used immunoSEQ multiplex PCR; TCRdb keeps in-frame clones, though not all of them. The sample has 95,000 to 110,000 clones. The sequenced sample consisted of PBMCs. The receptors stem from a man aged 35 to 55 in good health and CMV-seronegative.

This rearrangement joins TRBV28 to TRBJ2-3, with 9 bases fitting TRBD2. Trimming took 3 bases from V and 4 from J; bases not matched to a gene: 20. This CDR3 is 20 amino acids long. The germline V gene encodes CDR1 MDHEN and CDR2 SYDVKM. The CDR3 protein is CASSLGLRVGREGRPDTQYF. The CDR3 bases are TGTGCCAGCAGTTTGGGCTTGAGGGTTGGGCGGGAGGGACGTCCAGATACGCAGTATTTT.

CDR3 DNA: TGTGCCAGAAGCCGCCGGGACAGGGGCTGCAATGAGCAGTTCTTC. It is translated as CARSRRDRGCNEQFF. The V gene is TRBV7-5, the J gene TRBJ2-1; the table names TRBD1, a call not compared with the DNA. TRBV7-5 is listed as a pseudogene. CDR3 length equals 15 residues.

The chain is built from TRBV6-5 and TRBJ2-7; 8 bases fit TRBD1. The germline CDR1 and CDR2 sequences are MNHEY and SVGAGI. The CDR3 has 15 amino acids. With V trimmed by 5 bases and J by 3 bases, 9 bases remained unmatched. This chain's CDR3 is CASSRPGTGRYEQYF. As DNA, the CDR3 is TGTGCCAGCAGTCGACCCGGGACAGGACGCTACGAGCAGTACTTC.

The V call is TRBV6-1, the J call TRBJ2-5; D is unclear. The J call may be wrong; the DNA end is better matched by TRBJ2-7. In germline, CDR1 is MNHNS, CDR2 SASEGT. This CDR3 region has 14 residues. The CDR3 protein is CASSEALGAYEQYF. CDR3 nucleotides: TGTGCCAGCAGTGAAGCGCTAGGTGCCTACGAGCAGTACTTC.

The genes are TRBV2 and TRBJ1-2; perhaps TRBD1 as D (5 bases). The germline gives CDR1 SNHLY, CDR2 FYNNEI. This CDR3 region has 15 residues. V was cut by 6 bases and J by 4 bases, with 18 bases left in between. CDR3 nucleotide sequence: TGTGCCAGCAGCCTCCTACAGGACGCCGTCTATGGCTACACCTTC. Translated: CASSLLQDAVYGYTF.

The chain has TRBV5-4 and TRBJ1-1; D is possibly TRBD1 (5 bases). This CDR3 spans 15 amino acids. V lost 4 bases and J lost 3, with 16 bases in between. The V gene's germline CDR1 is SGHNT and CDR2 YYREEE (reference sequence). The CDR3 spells CASSPPNGGYTEAFF. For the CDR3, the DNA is TGTGCCAGCAGCCCTCCTAACGGGGGGTACACTGAAGCTTTCTTT.

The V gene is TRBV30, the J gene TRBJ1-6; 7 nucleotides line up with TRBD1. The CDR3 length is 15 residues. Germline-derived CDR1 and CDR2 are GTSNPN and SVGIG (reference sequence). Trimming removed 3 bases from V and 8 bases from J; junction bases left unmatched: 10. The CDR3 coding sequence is TGTGCCTGGAGACCTAGGAGGGGGCTAGATTCACCCCTCCACTTT. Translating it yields CAWRPRRGLDSPLHF.

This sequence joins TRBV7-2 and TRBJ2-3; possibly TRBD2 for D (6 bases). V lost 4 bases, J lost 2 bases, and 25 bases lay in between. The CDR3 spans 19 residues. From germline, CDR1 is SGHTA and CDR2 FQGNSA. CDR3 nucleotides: TGTGCCAGCAGCTCCGCGGTTCCGGGACTCTCAACCCTCACAGATACGCAGTATTTT. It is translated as CASSSAVPGLSTLTDTQYF.

CDR3 sequence (DNA): TGTGCCAGCAGCTTAGTTCCGGCAGGGGACAGTTGGGAGCAGTACTTC. Translating gives CASSLVPAGDSWEQYF. This rearrangement joins TRBV7-9 to TRBJ2-5, with TRBD1 matching over 7 bases. Germline CDR1 reads SEHNR; CDR2 reads FQNEAQ (reference sequence). V shed 1 base and J 11 bases; nucleotides not matched to a gene: 16. This CDR3 comprises 16 residues.

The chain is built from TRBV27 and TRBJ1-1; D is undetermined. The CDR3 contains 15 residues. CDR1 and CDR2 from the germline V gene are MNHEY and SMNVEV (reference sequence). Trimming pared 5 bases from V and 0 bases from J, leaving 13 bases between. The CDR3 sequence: CASSLTSLMNTEAFF. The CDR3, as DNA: TGTGCCAGCAGTCTCACTAGTTTGATGAACACTGAAGCTTTCTTT.

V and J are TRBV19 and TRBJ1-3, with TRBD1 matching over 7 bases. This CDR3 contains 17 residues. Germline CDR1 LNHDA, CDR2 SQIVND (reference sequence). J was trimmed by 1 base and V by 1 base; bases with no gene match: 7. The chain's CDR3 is CASSIGTGERSGNTIYF. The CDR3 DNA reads TGTGCCAGTAGTATAGGGACAGGAGAAAGATCTGGAAACACCATATATTTT. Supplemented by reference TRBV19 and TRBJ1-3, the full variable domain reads DGGITQSPKYLFRKEGQNVTLSCEQNLNHDAMYWYRQDPGQGLRLIYYSQIVNDFQKGDIAEGYSVSREKKESFPLTVTSAQKNPTAFYLCASSIGTGERSGNTIYFGEGSWLTVV.

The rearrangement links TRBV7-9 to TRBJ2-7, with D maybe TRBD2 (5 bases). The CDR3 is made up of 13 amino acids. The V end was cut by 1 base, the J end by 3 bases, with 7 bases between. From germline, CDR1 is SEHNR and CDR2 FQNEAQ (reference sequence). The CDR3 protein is CASSLGGDYEQYF. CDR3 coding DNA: TGTGCCAGCAGCTTAGGGGGAGACTACGAGCAGTACTTC.

The CDR3 loop is CASSDSLPTSGRCPFF. The CDR3 bases are TGTGCCAGCAGTGACTCGCTCCCGACTAGCGGGAGGTGTCCGTTCTTC. The chain combines TRBV6-4 with TRBJ2-1; 13 positions match TRBD2. CDR3 length: 16 residues. CDR1 MRHNA and CDR2 SNTAGT come from the germline V gene. With 0 bases clipped from V and 15 bases from J, the junction kept 11 bases outside the gene matches.

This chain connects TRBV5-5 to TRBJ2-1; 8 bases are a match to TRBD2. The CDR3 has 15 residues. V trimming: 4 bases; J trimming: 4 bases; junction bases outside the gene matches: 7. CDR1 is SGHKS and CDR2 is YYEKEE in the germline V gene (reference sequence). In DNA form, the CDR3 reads TGTGCCAGCAGCCGCGGGGGGCCGCAATACAATGAGCAGTTCTTC. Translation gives CASSRGGPQYNEQFF.

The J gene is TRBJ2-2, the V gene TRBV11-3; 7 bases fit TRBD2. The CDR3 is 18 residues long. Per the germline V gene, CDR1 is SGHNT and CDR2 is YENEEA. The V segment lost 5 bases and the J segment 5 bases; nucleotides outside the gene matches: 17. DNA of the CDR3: TGTGCCAGCAGCCCGGGGGTCCTTGGCGGGAGAGAAACCGGGGAGCTGTTTTTT. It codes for CASSPGVLGGRETGELFF.

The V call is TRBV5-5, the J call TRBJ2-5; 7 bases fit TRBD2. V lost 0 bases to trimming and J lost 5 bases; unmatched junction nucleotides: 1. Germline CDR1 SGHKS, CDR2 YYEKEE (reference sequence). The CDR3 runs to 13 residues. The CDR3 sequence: CASSLVGGETQYF. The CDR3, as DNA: TGTGCCAGCAGCTTGGTGGGAGGGGAGACCCAGTACTTC.